This passage covers 12 T cell receptor beta chains from one sample sequenced in a study of OX40 agonist ivuxolimab in advanced cancers. Clones were read by immunoSEQ multiplex PCR, and TCRdb kept only the in-frame ones, dropping some. The sample yields more than 55,000 clones, about 87% seen once. The sequences come from CD4+ or CD8+ T cells sorted from blood, collected in a trial of the OX40 agonist ivuxolimab. These TCRs come from an adult with an advanced solid tumor such as melanoma, head and neck, liver or kidney cancer.

The V and J genes are TRBV28 and TRBJ2-7; D is undetermined. The V gene lost 2 bases and the J gene lost 4 bases, with 3 bases spanning the gap. The CDR3 has 11 amino acids. The V gene's germline CDR1 is MDHEN and CDR2 SYDVKM. The CDR3 here is CASSLGYEQYF. In DNA form, the CDR3 reads TGTGCCAGCAGTTTAGGTTACGAGCAGTACTTC.

The rearrangement uses TRBV6-1 and TRBJ1-4, with D possibly TRBD1 on 6 matching bases. The CDR3 runs 15 residues. Between the trimmed V and J ends, which lost 7 bases and 8 bases, there was a span of 20 bases. CDR1 is MNHNS and CDR2 is SASEGT in the germline V gene. CDR3 residues: CASTSNWGQVEKLFF. In DNA, the CDR3 is TGTGCCAGCACCTCAAACTGGGGACAAGTCGAAAAACTGTTTTTT.

The chain has TRBV11-2 and TRBJ2-1; 12 positions agree with TRBD2. Germline CDR1 reads SGHAT; CDR2 reads FQNNGV. This CDR3 comprises 14 residues. V dropped 6 bases and J dropped 9; count of bases not matched to a gene: 6. The chain's CDR3 is CASSSSGGAGEQFF. In DNA, the CDR3 is TGTGCCAGCAGTTCTAGCGGGGGGGCCGGTGAGCAGTTCTTC.

This clone was detected only a few times. J is TRBJ2-3 and V is TRBV7-9, with 7 nucleotides matching TRBD1. The CDR3 is 16 amino acids. Germline V gene sequence: CDR1 SEHNR, CDR2 FQNEAQ (reference sequence). Trimming took 5 bases from V and 3 from J; bases not matched to a gene: 11. This CDR3 reads CASSNAQGFWTDTQYF. Here the CDR3 DNA reads TGTGCCAGCAGCAACGCACAGGGGTTTTGGACAGATACGCAGTATTTT.

V is TRBV11-1 and J is TRBJ2-3, with TRBD1 matching 8 bases. In germline, CDR1 is SGHAT, CDR2 FQDESV (reference sequence). This CDR3 has 16 residues. After removal of 5 bases from V and 2 bases from J, the junction contained 9 bases not matched to a gene. CDR3 in DNA: TGTGCCAGCAGCCCACAGGGGGGCCTGCTCACAGATACGCAGTATTTT. Amino acids: CASSPQGGLLTDTQYF.

In DNA form, the CDR3 reads TGTGCCAGTAGTATATGGGGACAGACCTACGAGCAGTACTTC. This encodes CASSIWGQTYEQYF. The chain employs TRBV19 and TRBJ2-7; TRBD1 matches at 7 bases. The CDR3 consists of 14 residues. CDR1 and CDR2 (germline): LNHDA, SQIVND (reference sequence). The V gene end was trimmed by 2 bases and the J gene end by 2 bases; junction bases not matched to a gene: 3.

The CDR3 here is CASSLRDRAYEQYF. CDR3 sequence (DNA): TGTGCCAGCAGTCTAAGGGACAGAGCCTACGAGCAGTACTTC. The chain joins TRBV6-5 to TRBJ2-7; 7 bases agree with TRBD1. J gave up 2 bases and V 5 bases, and 6 bases lay outside the gene matches. Germline CDR1 reads MNHEY; CDR2 reads SVGAGI. This CDR3 is built from 14 residues.

This chain joins TRBV9 and TRBJ2-7; TRBD2 matches at 8 bases. The germline V gene encodes CDR1 SGDLS and CDR2 YYNGEE. The CDR3 totals 16 residues. After removal of 4 bases from V and 6 bases from J, the junction contained 15 bases not matched to a gene. CDR3 nucleotides: TGTGCCAGCAGCACCGGCGCCGGGACTAGAAATATCGAGCAGTACTTC. Its translation is CASSTGAGTRNIEQYF.

V usage is TRBV6-6 and J usage is TRBJ2-7; 10 bases fit TRBD2. CDR3 length: 14 amino acids. V was clipped by 5 bases and J by 7 bases; unmatched bases: 8. Per the germline V gene, CDR1 is MNHNY and CDR2 is SVGAGI (reference sequence). CDR3 sequence reads: CASSLLAGRGEQYF. In DNA form, the CDR3 reads TGTGCCAGCAGTCTACTAGCGGGAAGAGGGGAGCAGTACTTC.

The V and J genes are TRBV28 and TRBJ1-2; D is perhaps TRBD1 (6 bases). This CDR3 is 16 amino acids long. Germline-derived CDR1 and CDR2 are MDHEN and SYDVKM. Trimming took off 8 bases at V and 4 bases at J, with 23 bases between the two ends. The CDR3 region has the DNA TGTGCCAGCCGCCGAGAGTGGGGGGCGCAGGGCTATGGCTACACCTTC. This encodes CASRREWGAQGYGYTF.

The chain uses TRBV4-3 and TRBJ2-1; 11 bases are shared with TRBD2. CDR1 is LGHNA and CDR2 is YSLEER in the germline V gene. Germline trimming cut 4 bases from V and 8 bases from J; bases unmatched to any gene: 7. This CDR3 has 15 amino acids. The CDR3 sequence is CASSLSSGGKDEQFF. In DNA, the CDR3 is TGCGCCAGCAGCCTCTCTAGCGGGGGGAAGGATGAGCAGTTCTTC.

CDR3 coding DNA: TGTGCCAGCAGTTTGGACTCACTGAACACTGAAGCTTTCTTT. Its translation: CASSLDSLNTEAFF. The chain recombines TRBV28 with TRBJ1-1; D unresolved. Trimming removed 3 bases at V and 0 bases at J, with 8 bases between. The CDR3 runs to 14 residues. CDR1 is MDHEN, CDR2 SYDVKM, per germline.